The 28 T cell receptor beta chains given below trace back to one sample, sequenced in a study of T cell clonotyping in hematopoietic cell transplantation. Using immunoSEQ multiplex PCR, the repertoire was profiled, and TCRdb retains in-frame clones only, with some absent. The top ten hold roughly 2.3% of the sample, which has some 9,700 clones, nearly 98% seen once. The sequencing used peripheral blood mononuclear cells, collected 100 days after allogeneic stem cell transplant. The receptors here all came from a male patient aged 60 to 75 who had an allogeneic stem cell transplant from a related donor, so the T cells may come from the graft donor. Some clones in this sample may be carry-over from other donors' samples.

The rearrangement uses TRBV30 and TRBJ1-5, with D maybe TRBD1 (5 bases). Germline loops: CDR1 GTSNPN, CDR2 SVGIG (reference sequence). Trimming shortened V by 3 bases and J by 5 bases, and 20 bases separated the two germline ends. The CDR3 has 16 amino acids. As DNA, the CDR3 is TGTGCCTGGAGCGTCGGACCCATCAGGGTGGATCAGCCCCAGCATTTT. It is translated as CAWSVGPIRVDQPQHF. Full variable domain (outside the CDR3, taken from reference TRBV30 and TRBJ1-5): SQTIHQWPATLVQPVGSPLSLECTVEGTSNPNLYWYRQAAGRGLQLLFYSVGIGQISSEVPQNLSASRPQDRQFILSSKKLLLSDSGFYLCAWSVGPIRVDQPQHFGDGTRLSIL.

The chain combines TRBV7-2 with TRBJ2-4; 11 nucleotides agree with TRBD2. The CDR3 runs 15 residues. Looked up from germline, CDR1 is SGHTA and CDR2 is FQGNSA. V shed 0 bases, J shed 6 bases, and the junction held 1 base outside the gene matches. The CDR3 reads CASSLASGGGNIQYF. Here the CDR3 DNA reads TGTGCCAGCAGCTTAGCTAGCGGGGGGGGAAACATTCAGTACTTC. Drawing the rest from reference TRBV7-2 and TRBJ2-4, the complete variable domain is GAGVSQSPSNKVTEKGKDVELRCDPISGHTALYWYRQSLGQGLEFLIYFQGNSAPDKSGLPSDRFSAERTGGSVSTLTIQRTQQEDSAVYLCASSLASGGGNIQYFGAGTRLSVL.

CDR3 DNA: TGCGCCAGCAGCTTACCGGGGGACGGGCATGGCTACACCTTC. It encodes CASSLPGDGHGYTF. The V and J genes are TRBV5-1 and TRBJ1-2, with a possible D match to TRBD1 (5 bases). The V gene lost 2 bases and the J gene lost 6 bases, with 14 bases spanning the gap. Per the germline V gene, CDR1 is SGHRS and CDR2 is YFSETQ. The CDR3 is 14 amino acids.

The V gene is TRBV6-1, the J gene TRBJ2-5, with D unclear. CDR3 length: 12 residues. Deletions cut 10 bases from V and 4 bases from J, with 13 bases between. Germline CDR1 and CDR2: MNHNS and SASEGT. This chain's CDR3 is CATSGQAETQYF. Here the CDR3 DNA reads TGTGCCACCTCGGGCCAGGCAGAGACCCAGTACTTC.

The chain links TRBV5-5 to TRBJ1-2; D possibly corresponds to TRBD1 (6 bases). There are 14 residues in the CDR3. Looked up from germline, CDR1 is SGHKS and CDR2 is YYEKEE (reference sequence). The V end was cut by 7 bases, the J end by 7 bases, with 20 bases between. This CDR3 is CASSLTGSDGGYTF. CDR3 nucleotide sequence: TGTGCCAGCTCGCTCACAGGGTCCGATGGTGGCTACACCTTC.

V gene TRBV30 combines with J gene TRBJ1-5, with D unclear. CDR1 and CDR2 (germline): GTSNPN, SVGIG (reference sequence). The ends were cut back, 0 bases at V and 7 bases at J, with 16 bases in the middle. This CDR3 spans 15 amino acids. The CDR3: CAWSVGAANRQPQHF. The CDR3 nucleotides are TGTGCCTGGAGTGTGGGCGCAGCCAACCGCCAGCCCCAGCATTTT.

The CDR3 nucleotides are TGTGCCAGCAGCTTAAAAGGACTAGCGGGGGGAGGGACCCAGTACTTC. Translation gives CASSLKGLAGGGTQYF. This rearrangement joins TRBV11-3 to TRBJ2-5; 14 bases map to TRBD2. After removal of 2 bases from V and 7 bases from J, the junction contained 6 bases not matched to a gene. The germline gives CDR1 SGHNT, CDR2 YENEEA. This CDR3 is 16 amino acids long.

The chain recombines TRBV30 with TRBJ2-5, with 13 positions matching TRBD2. The germline gives CDR1 GTSNPN, CDR2 SVGIG (reference sequence). V lost 5 bases and J lost 4; bases outside the gene matches: 7. The CDR3 contains 15 residues. CDR3 nucleotide sequence: TGTGCCTGGCTGACTAGCGGGGGGAAGTTAGAGACCCAGTACTTC. This translates into CAWLTSGGKLETQYF.

V usage is TRBV28 and J usage is TRBJ2-5; 12 positions agree with TRBD2. J lost 1 base, V lost 5 bases, and 2 bases had no gene match. This CDR3 comprises 15 residues. Germline-derived CDR1 and CDR2 are MDHEN and SYDVKM. The CDR3 spells CASSLAGGTQETQYF. DNA of the CDR3: TGTGCCAGCAGTCTAGCGGGGGGGACCCAAGAGACCCAGTACTTC.

This clone was seen a single time. The chain joins TRBV5-1 to TRBJ2-3, with 12 bases identical to TRBD2. The CDR3 is 16 residues long. The V and J ends lost 4 bases and 2 bases, in that order; junction bases with no gene match: 5. Germline lookup yields CDR1 SGHRS and CDR2 YFSETQ. The CDR3 nucleotides read TGCGCCAGCAGCGAGGGACTAGCGGGCCACACAGATACGCAGTATTTT. Translated, it gives CASSEGLAGHTDTQYF. Combining the CDR3 with reference TRBV5-1 and TRBJ2-3 gives the whole variable domain KAGVTQTPRYLIKTRGQQVTLSCSPISGHRSVSWYQQTPGQGLQFLFEYFSETQRNKGNFPGRFSGRQFSNSRSEMNVSTLELGDSALYLCASSEGLAGHTDTQYFGPGTRLTVL.

The rearrangement links TRBV5-1 to TRBJ1-2; 9 nucleotides agree with TRBD1. The V gene end was trimmed by 2 bases and the J gene end by 6 bases; junction bases not matched to a gene: 5. The CDR3 runs to 14 residues. Germline V gene lookup returns CDR1 SGHRS and CDR2 YFSETQ. CDR3 bases: TGCGCCAGCAGCTTCCGGGACAGGGTAAATGGCTACACCTTC. Translating it yields CASSFRDRVNGYTF.

The J gene is TRBJ2-5, the V gene TRBV2; D unresolved. The CDR3 extends over 12 amino acids. Germline CDR1 is SNHLY and CDR2 is FYNNEI. The ends were cut back, 1 base at V and 4 bases at J, with 4 bases in the middle. CDR3 bases: TGTGCCAGCAGTGAAGTAGGAGAGACCCAGTACTTC. Protein: CASSEVGETQYF.

V usage is TRBV7-8 and J usage is TRBJ2-3, with D hard to call. Germline CDR1 SGHVS, CDR2 FQNEAQ. CDR3 size: 11 residues. Trimming took off 1 base at V and 7 bases at J, with 3 bases between the two ends. The CDR3 protein is CASSLGNTQYF. The CDR3 coding sequence is TGTGCCAGCAGCTTAGGGAATACGCAGTATTTT.

This clone occurred once. The V and J genes are TRBV5-1 and TRBJ2-1, with D possibly matching TRBD2 (5 bases). The CDR3 has 12 residues. Germline CDR1 is SGHRS and CDR2 is YFSETQ. Trimming pared 5 bases from V and 5 bases from J, leaving 8 bases between. For the CDR3, the DNA is TGCGCCAGCAGACCGAGGGACAATGAGCAGTTCTTC. Amino acids: CASRPRDNEQFF.

The chain is built from TRBV27 and TRBJ2-1; D not certain. This CDR3 region has 16 residues. Germline V gene lookup returns CDR1 MNHEY and CDR2 SMNVEV (reference sequence). Trimming took off 4 bases at V and 6 bases at J, with 19 bases between the two ends. CDR3 residues: CASSSLDPISGNEQFF. The CDR3 coding sequence is TGTGCCAGCAGTTCCCTCGACCCAATTTCGGGCAATGAGCAGTTCTTC.

The rearrangement uses TRBV14 and TRBJ1-1; D gene ambiguous. CDR3 length equals 14 residues. Looked up from germline, CDR1 is SGHDN and CDR2 is FVKESK. V shed 3 bases and J shed 5 bases, with 13 bases lying between them. As DNA, the CDR3 is TGTGCCAGCAGCCATCAGGAAGGGTCGACTGAAGCTTTCTTT. Encoded protein: CASSHQEGSTEAFF.

This chain links TRBV11-2 with TRBJ1-5; D remains unclear. Trimming took off 4 bases at V and 0 bases at J, with 7 bases between the two ends. The CDR3 consists of 14 residues. Germline V CDR1 and CDR2: SGHAT, FQNNGV. CDR3 DNA sequence: TGTGCCAGCAGCTCCATGGGTAGCAATCAGCCCCAGCATTTT. Translating it yields CASSSMGSNQPQHF.

The genes are TRBV6-1 and TRBJ2-1, with a possible D match to TRBD1 (6 bases). Trimming stripped 3 bases from V and 5 bases from J, with 8 bases between. Germline CDR1 MNHNS, CDR2 SASEGT. The length of the CDR3 is 13 residues. This CDR3 is CASSEDSNNEQFF. DNA for the CDR3: TGTGCCAGCAGTGAGGACAGTAACAATGAGCAGTTCTTC.

The chain joins TRBV5-1 to TRBJ2-5; perhaps TRBD2 as D (6 bases). V was pared by 4 bases and J by 4 bases, with 11 bases between. Germline loops: CDR1 SGHRS, CDR2 YFSETQ. The CDR3 loop spans 13 amino acids. The CDR3 region is CASSPRGGETQYF. CDR3 in DNA: TGCGCCAGCAGCCCCCGGGGAGGAGAGACCCAGTACTTC.

This clone was seen just once. V and J are TRBV29-1 and TRBJ2-1; the D is unclear. The length of the CDR3 is 11 residues. The germline V gene has CDR1 SQVTM and CDR2 ANQGSEA. The V end lost 2 bases, the J end lost 5 bases, and 4 bases lay between the germline ends. CDR3 nucleotides: TGCAGCGTTGAACCTGACAATGAGCAGTTCTTC. It yields the protein CSVEPDNEQFF.

The chain joins TRBV5-6 to TRBJ2-1, with D perhaps TRBD1 (5 bases). Germline CDR1 is SGHDT and CDR2 is YYEEEE. This CDR3 contains 16 residues. V gave up 2 bases and J gave up 4 bases, with 16 bases separating them. CDR3 sequence reads: CASSFRLGAAYNEQFF. The CDR3 coding sequence is TGTGCCAGCAGCTTTCGACTTGGGGCAGCTTACAATGAGCAGTTCTTC.

The rearrangement joins TRBV29-1 to TRBJ1-1, with D uncertain. V was cut by 5 bases and J by 7 bases, with 17 bases left in between. The CDR3 loop spans 13 amino acids. Germline CDR1 is SQVTM and CDR2 is ANQGSEA. The CDR3 nucleotides are TGCAGCGTTAGGGTTCACGAGGGCAGTGAAGCTTTCTTT. Its protein is CSVRVHEGSEAFF.

The V call is TRBV30, the J call TRBJ1-6; D gene ambiguous. The CDR3 runs to 14 residues. Trimming took off 4 bases at V and 8 bases at J, with 15 bases between the two ends. Germline V gene data show CDR1 as GTSNPN and CDR2 as SVGIG (reference sequence). CDR3 protein: CAWTRGRSDSPLHF. The CDR3 DNA follows: TGTGCCTGGACCCGAGGGAGGTCGGATTCACCCCTCCACTTT.

The chain couples TRBV7-2 to TRBJ2-1; maybe TRBD2 (5 bases). The CDR3 is 16 amino acids. The ends were cut back, 0 bases at V and 4 bases at J, with 13 bases in the middle. Germline CDR1 and CDR2: SGHTA and FQGNSA. The CDR3 region is CASSLAISGIYNEQFF. For the CDR3, the DNA is TGTGCCAGCAGCTTAGCCATCAGCGGAATTTACAATGAGCAGTTCTTC.

The genes are TRBV15 and TRBJ1-2, with D possibly matching TRBD1 (5 bases). The V and J ends lost 5 bases and 5 bases respectively, with 9 bases between them. CDR3 length: 12 amino acids. CDR1 LNHNV and CDR2 YYDKDF come from the germline V gene (reference sequence). The CDR3 nucleotides are TGTGCCACCAGCGATTCAGGGTATGGCTACACCTTC. Translation: CATSDSGYGYTF.

The rearrangement joins TRBV6-1 to TRBJ2-3; 9 nucleotides align to TRBD1. In germline, CDR1 is MNHNS, CDR2 SASEGT. CDR3 size: 18 residues. With 3 bases clipped from V and 5 bases from J, the junction kept 15 bases outside the gene matches. This CDR3 reads CASSDPRPGQGRLDTQYF. The DNA of the CDR3 is TGTGCCAGCAGTGATCCCCGGCCGGGACAGGGTCGTCTAGATACGCAGTATTTT.

The V call is TRBV6-1, the J call TRBJ1-5, with D tentatively TRBD1 (5 bases). CDR3 length: 15 residues. Trimming took off 4 bases at V and 1 base at J, with 11 bases between the two ends. CDR1 MNHNS and CDR2 SASEGT come from the germline V gene. For the CDR3, the DNA is TGTGCCAGCAGTGGCCGGGGGGACAGCAATCAGCCCCAGCATTTT. The encoded protein is CASSGRGDSNQPQHF.

The sample holds a few counts of this clone. The chain is built from TRBV2 and TRBJ2-3; 8 nucleotides agree with TRBD2. The CDR3 is 17 residues long. The V segment lost 6 bases and the J segment 1 base; nucleotides outside the gene matches: 12. Looked up from germline, CDR1 is SNHLY and CDR2 is FYNNEI. The CDR3 sequence: CASRATFTRGGTDTQYF. For the CDR3, the DNA is TGTGCCAGCAGAGCCACCTTCACGCGGGGGGGCACAGATACGCAGTATTTT.